The rows below give T cell receptor beta chains drawn from one sample of a study of tumor-infiltrating lymphocytes in primary liver carcinoma. One entry per CDR3 protein, called by TCRdb with MiXCR from the multiplex PCR reads. The sample contains around 79,000 distinct CDR3 sequences, about three quarters of which appear only once. The sequencing sample was made of tumor-adjacent normal liver tissue. These receptors originate from a man in his forties or fifties with primary liver carcinoma and hepatitis B virus infection. Each CDR3 is given with its conserved first and last residue. The D gene is left open where the match is weak. Size values are once, few and many counts, or a class for expanded clones, and some rows have none.

.	TRBV4-1	TRBD1	TRBJ1-6	TGCGCCAGCAGCCACCATCTACAGGGGGCGGATTCAACCCTCCACTTT	CASSHHLQGADSTLHF
.	TRBV10-2	.	TRBJ1-3	TGCGTCAGCAGCACCTGGACCGCATCTGGAGACACCATATGTTTT	CVSSTWTASGDTICF
.	TRBV12-3/TRBV12-4	.	TRBJ2-7	TGTGCCAGCAGTTTAGGGGGCGATATCTACGAGCAGTATTTC	CASSLGGDIYEQYF
.	TRBV29-1	TRBD1	TRBJ1-2	TGCAGCGTTGAAATCCCTCGACAGGGCCTAACCTCAGGCTACACCTTC	CSVEIPRQGLTSGYTF
.	TRBV7-2	.	TRBJ2-7	TGTGCCAGCAGCCCTGGTAGATCCTACGAGCAGTACTTC	CASSPGRSYEQYF
.	TRBV6-2/TRBV6-3	.	TRBJ2-7	TGTGCCAGCACCCCCTCAGGAGGAGGGTCCTACGAGCAGTACTTC	CASTPSGGGSYEQYF
many	TRBV10-3	.	TRBJ1-2	TGTGCCATCGGTGACAGGAGCATGGACTATGGCTACACCTTC	CAIGDRSMDYGYTF
.	TRBV11-1	.	TRBJ2-1	TGTGCCAACAGCTTAGAGGTTAGCAGTACTGGTGAGCAGTTCTTC	CANSLEVSSTGEQFF
.	TRBV29-1	.	TRBJ1-1	TGCAGCGTCGTCAGAGGGGGGGTGAACACTGAAGCTTTCTTT	CSVVRGGVNTEAFF
.	TRBV29-1	TRBD2	TRBJ2-1	TGCAGCGTCCAGGGACTAGCGGTCTACAATGAGCAGTTCTTC	CSVQGLAVYNEQFF
.	TRBV6-2/TRBV6-3	.	TRBJ2-4	TGTGCCAACAGTTACAACTCGGAGGGCGACATTCAGTACTTC	CANSYNSEGDIQYF
once	TRBV11-2	.	TRBJ2-1	TGTGCTGGCAGCTTATACCGGCTAGTTAGTGAGCAATTTTTC	CAGSLYRLVSEQFF
.	TRBV4-3	TRBD2	TRBJ2-7	TGCGCCAGCAGCCAAGGTCGGGCTAGCGGCTACGTGCAGTACTTC	CASSQGRASGYVQYF
.	TRBV6-2/TRBV6-3	.	TRBJ2-2	TGTGCCAGCAGTGACCTCGTAAGCGGGGAGCTGTTTTTT	CASSDLVSGELFF
.	TRBV10-3	.	TRBJ2-7	TGTCCCATCAGTGAAGCCGGGCAAGAGTGGTACTTC	CPISEAGQEWYF
medium-sized	TRBV11-2	.	TRBJ1-2	TGTGCCAGCAGTGAACAGTATGGCTACACCTTC	CASSEQYGYTF